The 21 T cell receptor beta chains below were found in one sample sequenced in a study of T-cell reconstitution after alpha-beta-depleted transplantation in children. Preparation of the TCRbeta library involved a method that used unique molecular identifiers. TCRdb re-called the PCR reads with MiXCR, one entry per CDR3 protein. The sample lists approximately 240,000 distinct CDR3 sequences, approximately 9.9% occurring once. The sample here was PBMCs from the stem cell graft donor, taken from the stem cell graft. These receptors were taken from a human donor who donated a stem cell graft to a child with SCID.

This clonotype was observed at least ten times. The chain carries TRBV5-1 and TRBJ2-3, with D possibly being TRBD2 (6 bases). CDR1 is SGHRS and CDR2 is YFSETQ in the germline V gene. Trimming stripped 2 bases from V and 12 bases from J, with 10 bases between. The length of the CDR3 is 11 residues. The CDR3 nucleotides read TGCGCCAGCAGCTTTGGACTAATCCAGTATTTT. Protein: CASSFGLIQYF.

At least ten counts were recorded for this clonotype. The chain employs TRBV24-1 and TRBJ2-7, with a possible D match to TRBD1 (6 bases). The germline V gene encodes CDR1 KGHDR and CDR2 SFDVKD. Trimming removed 10 bases at V and 6 bases at J, with 15 bases between. The CDR3 spans 12 residues. CDR3 nucleotide sequence: TGTGCCACGACAGGCGAGGCGCGCGAGCAGTACTTC. It encodes CATTGEAREQYF.

This clonotype was seen many times. The V call is TRBV15, the J call TRBJ2-3; a weak D match, TRBD2 (6 bases). The CDR3 totals 14 residues. Deletions cut 7 bases from V and 2 bases from J, with 13 bases between. In germline, CDR1 is LNHNV, CDR2 YYDKDF (reference sequence). The CDR3 coding sequence is TGTGCCACCAAACTAGCTGGCGCCACAGATACGCAGTATTTT. Protein sequence: CATKLAGATDTQYF.

This clonotype was counted many times. This CDR3 reads CSASRDMAYEQYF. The CDR3 nucleotides read TGCAGTGCTAGTAGGGACATGGCCTACGAGCAGTACTTC. The rearrangement joins TRBV20-1 to TRBJ2-7; D is possibly TRBD1 (6 bases). Trimming took off 3 bases at V and 2 bases at J, with 11 bases between the two ends. The CDR3 is made up of 13 amino acids. Germline CDR1 is DFQATT and CDR2 is SNEGSKA (reference sequence).

This clonotype has at least ten counts. The V gene is TRBV12-3 or TRBV12-4, the J gene TRBJ2-7; 11 nucleotides line up with TRBD1. V lost 1 base to trimming and J lost 6 bases; unmatched junction nucleotides: 8. CDR3 length equals 16 residues. This chain's CDR3 is CASSLGSRTGGSEQYF. Here the CDR3 DNA reads TGTGCCAGCAGTTTAGGGTCCAGGACAGGGGGCTCCGAGCAGTACTTC.

In its sample, this clonotype was seen many times. The rearrangement uses TRBV10-3 and TRBJ1-5, with D tentatively TRBD1 (5 bases). The V gene lost 6 bases and the J gene lost 10 bases, with 16 bases spanning the gap. The CDR3 consists of 13 residues. Germline V gives CDR1 ENHRY, CDR2 SYGVKD. This chain's CDR3 is CAISVDSGGPQHF. The CDR3 coding sequence is TGTGCCATCAGCGTCGACAGCGGCGGACCCCAGCATTTT.

This clonotype has a handful of counts. The V and J genes are TRBV5-6 and TRBJ2-4, with TRBD2 matching 12 bases. With 3 bases clipped from V and 0 bases from J, the junction kept 7 bases outside the gene matches. Germline V gene sequence: CDR1 SGHDT, CDR2 YYEEEE. The CDR3 length is 18 residues. The CDR3 spells CASSSGLAGEVAKNIQYF. The CDR3 region has the DNA TGTGCCAGCAGCTCGGGACTAGCGGGCGAGGTAGCCAAAAACATTCAGTACTTC.

This clonotype was observed many times. The chain employs TRBV7-9 and TRBJ2-7, with TRBD2 as a possible D gene (5 bases). The ends were cut back, 5 bases at V and 1 base at J, with 18 bases in the middle. Germline values: CDR1 SEHNR, CDR2 FQNEAQ (reference sequence). This CDR3 comprises 16 residues. CDR3: CASSPRDRIPSYEQYF. CDR3 DNA sequence: TGTGCCAGCAGCCCCCGGGATAGGATCCCTTCCTACGAGCAGTACTTC.

This clonotype appeared many times. The J gene is TRBJ2-7, the V gene TRBV5-6; weak D call: TRBD2 (6 bases). Trimming took off 5 bases at V and 3 bases at J, with 12 bases between the two ends. From germline, CDR1 is SGHDT and CDR2 YYEEEE. CDR3 length: 13 amino acids. CDR3 nucleotides: TGTGCCAGCAGTCGGGGGAAAGTCTACGAGCAGTACTTC. This gives the protein CASSRGKVYEQYF.

This chain uses TRBV6-2 or TRBV6-3 with TRBJ1-4; no clear D. CDR1 MNHEY and CDR2 SVGEGT come from the germline V gene. This CDR3 is 17 amino acids long. V was pared by 0 bases and J by 0 bases, with 11 bases between. The CDR3 DNA follows: TGTGCCAGCAGTTACTCCGCAGGAATCACAACTAATGAAAAACTGTTTTTT. Translating it yields CASSYSAGITTNEKLFF.

This clonotype has at least ten counts. V is TRBV6-6 and J is TRBJ1-5; D is ambiguous. Per the germline V gene, CDR1 is MNHNY and CDR2 is SVGAGI (reference sequence). The CDR3 is 12 amino acids. With 5 bases removed from V and 3 bases from J, the gap between germline ends came to 5 bases. Here the CDR3 DNA reads TGTGCCAGCAGTCCGTTCAATCAGCCCCAGCATTTT. Translated, it gives CASSPFNQPQHF.

This clonotype was seen many times. V usage is TRBV6-5 and J usage is TRBJ2-2; 7 bases map to TRBD2. The CDR3 is made up of 15 amino acids. Germline trimming cut 3 bases from V and 5 bases from J; bases unmatched to any gene: 6. CDR1 is MNHEY and CDR2 is SVGAGI in the germline V gene. Written as DNA, the CDR3 is TGTGCCAGCAGTTATCGGGGGGAAGGGACCGGGGAGCTGTTTTTT. Protein: CASSYRGEGTGELFF.

This clonotype was counted at least ten times. The chain combines TRBV20-1 with TRBJ1-2, with TRBD1 matching 8 bases. CDR1 is DFQATT and CDR2 is SNEGSKA in the germline V gene (reference sequence). This CDR3 spans 14 amino acids. V lost 3 bases and J lost 4; bases outside the gene matches: 7. The CDR3 DNA follows: TGCAGTGCTAGGCATGGGACAGGAGGCTATGGCTACACCTTC. Translating it yields CSARHGTGGYGYTF.

The chain has TRBV7-2 and TRBJ1-5; TRBD1 aligns across 8 bases. Germline V gives CDR1 SGHTA, CDR2 FQGNSA. The J segment lost 7 bases and the V segment lost 1 base, leaving 6 bases of the junction unmatched. This CDR3 is 15 amino acids long. The CDR3 loop is CASSLGSGGRQPQHF. CDR3 DNA: TGTGCCAGCAGCTTAGGGTCAGGGGGCCGGCAGCCCCAGCATTTT. The full variable domain, rest sourced from reference TRBV7-2 and TRBJ1-5, is GAGVSQSPSNKVTEKGKDVELRCDPISGHTALYWYRQSLGQGLEFLIYFQGNSAPDKSGLPSDRFSAERTGGSVSTLTIQRTQQEDSAVYLCASSLGSGGRQPQHFGDGTRLSIL.

This clonotype occurred many times. The chain combines TRBV7-8 with TRBJ1-4; a weak D match, TRBD1 (6 bases). This CDR3 has 13 amino acids. CDR1 is SGHVS and CDR2 is FQNEAQ in the germline V gene. The V end lost 5 bases, the J end lost 10 bases, and 14 bases lay between the germline ends. CDR3 DNA: TGTGCCAGCAGCCCAGCACAGGGAGTAAAACTGTTTTTT. It encodes CASSPAQGVKLFF.

This clonotype was detected ten times or more. The chain recombines TRBV7-9 with TRBJ2-1, with TRBD1 identical over 7 bases. The junction had 4 bases not matched to a gene; V was cut back by 6 bases and J by 5 bases. Germline V gene lookup returns CDR1 SEHNR and CDR2 FQNEAQ (reference sequence). The CDR3 covers 13 residues. The DNA of the CDR3 is TGTGCCAGCAGGCAAACAGGGGACAATGAGCAGTTCTTC. Its translation is CASRQTGDNEQFF.

In its sample, this clonotype was seen many times. This chain joins TRBV4-3 and TRBJ2-1, with D unresolved. This CDR3 is 15 amino acids long. Germline V gene lookup returns CDR1 LGHNA and CDR2 YSLEER. V lost 0 bases and J 0 bases, leaving 6 bases between the germline ends. CDR3 bases: TGCGCCAGCAGCCAAGATAAACGCTCCTACAATGAGCAGTTCTTC. Its translation: CASSQDKRSYNEQFF.

In its sample, this clonotype was seen many times. The chain joins TRBV18 to TRBJ1-5; D is unresolved. The germline V gene has CDR1 KGHSH and CDR2 LQKENI. This CDR3 is built from 14 residues. Trimming cost V 3 bases and J 2 bases, with 8 bases left between them. The CDR3 nucleotides are TGTGCCAGCTCACCCAACCGGGGCAATCAGCCCCAGCATTTT. Translating gives CASSPNRGNQPQHF.

This clonotype was recorded many times. J is TRBJ2-4 and V is TRBV5-5; possibly TRBD1 or TRBD2 for D (5 bases each). CDR3 length equals 15 residues. CDR1 and CDR2 (germline): SGHKS, YYEKEE (reference sequence). V was clipped by 1 base and J by 9 bases, with 17 bases between them. CDR3 DNA sequence: TGTGCCAGCAGCTTGCAACAGGCCTCTGGGGGCATTCAGTACTTC. This codes for CASSLQQASGGIQYF. The full variable domain, completed using reference TRBV5-5 and TRBJ2-4, is DAGVTQSPTHLIKTRGQQVTLRCSPISGHKSVSWYQQVLGQGPQFIFQYYEKEERGRGNFPDRFSARQFPNYSSELNVNALLLGDSALYLCASSLQQASGGIQYFGAGTRLSVL.

This clonotype was recorded many times. The CDR3 sequence: CASSLGGDTDTQYF. The DNA of the CDR3 is TGTGCCAGCAGCTTAGGAGGGGACACAGATACGCAGTATTTT. The chain combines TRBV7-2 with TRBJ2-3; possibly TRBD1 or TRBD2 for D (5 bases each). Trimming shortened V by 1 base and J by 2 bases, and 7 bases separated the two germline ends. There are 14 residues in the CDR3. Germline V gene data show CDR1 as SGHTA and CDR2 as FQGNSA.

Only one count was recorded for this clonotype. A single base separates this from a much larger clone, so it may be a read error. The chain couples TRBV5-1 to TRBJ2-7; possibly TRBD2 for D (5 bases). CDR3 size: 12 residues. Germline assignment: CDR1 SGHRS and CDR2 YFSETQ. The CDR3 sequence: CACSFGAYEQYF. The CDR3 region has the DNA TGCGCCTGCAGCTTCGGGGCCTACGAGCAGTACTTC.